A selection of T cell receptor beta chains follows, all from one sample in a study of T cells after yellow fever vaccination. MiXCR, run by TCRdb on the 5' RACE reads, gives a single entry per CDR3 protein. The sample lists some 200,000 distinct CDR3 sequences, under 3.5% occurring once. The specimen was CD4+ T cells sorted from PBMCs, collected 10 days after the yellow fever booster vaccination. These receptors were taken from a man between 18 and 35 years old who received the YFV17D yellow fever vaccine. Both conserved end residues are part of each CDR3. A D gene is named only where the DNA matches it firmly. Clone size is shown for a subset of rows, as once, few, many or a class of expanded clone.

v_gene: TRBV5-4; abundance: few; d_gene: TRBD1; j_gene: TRBJ1-2; CDR3aa: CASSPGTGKAYGYTF; CDR3nt: TGTGCCAGCAGCCCCGGGACAGGGAAAGCCTATGGCTACACCTTC
v_gene: TRBV4-3; abundance: few; d_gene: TRBD2; j_gene: TRBJ2-1; CDR3aa: CASSQGLTSGANNEQFF; CDR3nt: TGCGCCAGCAGCCAAGGCCTGACTAGCGGGGCAAACAATGAGCAGTTCTTC
v_gene: TRBV12-3/TRBV12-4; abundance: -; d_gene: -; j_gene: TRBJ1-5; CDR3aa: CASRPGQGHNQPQHF; CDR3nt: TGTGCCAGCAGACCAGGACAAGGCCACAATCAGCCCCAGCATTTT
v_gene: TRBV12-3/TRBV12-4; abundance: many; d_gene: TRBD1; j_gene: TRBJ1-6; CDR3aa: CASSGRTGYNSPLHF; CDR3nt: TGTGCCAGCAGTGGACGGACAGGCTATAATTCACCCCTCCACTTT
v_gene: TRBV4-2; abundance: -; d_gene: TRBD2; j_gene: TRBJ2-3; CDR3aa: CASSQARSGGAGSDTQYF; CDR3nt: TGTGCCAGCAGCCAAGCCCGCAGCGGGGGGGCCGGGTCAGATACGCAGTATTTT
v_gene: TRBV12-3/TRBV12-4; abundance: many; d_gene: TRBD1; j_gene: TRBJ1-1; CDR3aa: CASRPDRVRTEAFF; CDR3nt: TGTGCCAGCAGGCCGGACAGGGTAAGGACTGAAGCTTTCTTT
v_gene: TRBV27; abundance: few; d_gene: TRBD2; j_gene: TRBJ2-2; CDR3aa: CASRRSGGSTGELFF; CDR3nt: TGTGCCAGCAGGCGTAGCGGGGGGTCTACCGGGGAGCTGTTTTTT
v_gene: TRBV5-5; abundance: many; d_gene: -; j_gene: TRBJ1-2; CDR3aa: CASSGIGTHYGYTF; CDR3nt: TGTGCCAGCAGCGGAATCGGGACACACTATGGCTACACCTTC
v_gene: TRBV5-1; abundance: many; d_gene: TRBD2; j_gene: TRBJ2-1; CDR3aa: CASSLTSGGAYEQFF; CDR3nt: TGCGCCAGCAGCTTGACTAGCGGGGGGGCGTATGAGCAGTTCTTC
v_gene: TRBV7-2; abundance: many; d_gene: -; j_gene: TRBJ2-5; CDR3aa: CASSLARQTQYF; CDR3nt: TGTGCCAGCAGCTTAGCCCGGCAGACCCAGTACTTC
v_gene: TRBV7-6; abundance: many; d_gene: -; j_gene: TRBJ1-2; CDR3aa: CASSLKAGDGYTF; CDR3nt: TGTGCCAGCAGTCTTAAGGCAGGGGATGGCTACACCTTC
v_gene: TRBV24-1; abundance: -; d_gene: -; j_gene: TRBJ1-2; CDR3aa: CATSDHREGYTF; CDR3nt: TGTGCCACCAGTGACCACAGGGAAGGCTACACCTTC
v_gene: TRBV29-1; abundance: many; d_gene: -; j_gene: TRBJ2-5; CDR3aa: CSVEGGTETQYF; CDR3nt: TGCAGCGTTGAAGGGGGGACCGAGACCCAGTACTTC
v_gene: TRBV4-2; abundance: many; d_gene: -; j_gene: TRBJ2-3; CDR3aa: CASSQGSRGTDTQYF; CDR3nt: TGTGCCAGCAGCCAAGGGAGTCGGGGCACAGATACGCAGTATTTT
v_gene: TRBV10-2; abundance: -; d_gene: TRBD1; j_gene: TRBJ1-2; CDR3aa: CASSPGTGNYGYTF; CDR3nt: TGCGCCAGCAGTCCCGGGACAGGGAACTATGGCTACACCTTC
v_gene: TRBV28; abundance: few; d_gene: TRBD1; j_gene: TRBJ1-4; CDR3aa: CASGQGGEKLFF; CDR3nt: TGTGCCAGCGGACAGGGGGGAGAAAAACTGTTTTTT
v_gene: TRBV6-5; abundance: many; d_gene: -; j_gene: TRBJ1-4; CDR3aa: CASSFRRTNEKLFF; CDR3nt: TGTGCCAGCAGCTTCAGAAGAACTAATGAAAAACTGTTTTTT
v_gene: TRBV3-1; abundance: -; d_gene: -; j_gene: TRBJ2-5; CDR3aa: CASSQESHRMETQYF; CDR3nt: TGTGCCAGCAGCCAAGAGTCCCACCGCATGGAGACCCAGTACTTC
v_gene: TRBV7-9; abundance: many; d_gene: -; j_gene: TRBJ1-6; CDR3aa: CASSGQNSPLHF; CDR3nt: TGTGCCAGCAGCGGACAGAATTCACCCCTCCACTTT
v_gene: TRBV12-3/TRBV12-4; abundance: -; d_gene: -; j_gene: TRBJ2-4; CDR3aa: CASKRAVKNIQYF; CDR3nt: TGTGCCAGCAAGCGGGCAGTAAAAAACATTCAGTACTTC
v_gene: TRBV24-1; abundance: many; d_gene: -; j_gene: TRBJ2-2; CDR3aa: CATRQNTGELFF; CDR3nt: TGTGCCACCAGACAGAACACCGGGGAGCTGTTTTTT
v_gene: TRBV6-5; abundance: few; d_gene: -; j_gene: TRBJ2-7; CDR3aa: CASSPGRGSYEQYF; CDR3nt: TGTGCCAGCAGCCCCGGGCGGGGATCCTACGAGCAGTACTTC
v_gene: TRBV4-3; abundance: many; d_gene: -; j_gene: TRBJ2-1; CDR3aa: CASSQEMGAVGQFF; CDR3nt: TGCGCCAGCAGCCAAGAGATGGGGGCGGTGGGGCAGTTCTTC
v_gene: TRBV7-9; abundance: many; d_gene: TRBD2; j_gene: TRBJ2-3; CDR3aa: CASSSLPASGGPFSGTDTQYF; CDR3nt: TGTGCCAGCAGCTCCCTGCCGGCTAGCGGGGGGCCCTTCAGTGGCACAGATACGCAGTATTTT
v_gene: TRBV27; abundance: -; d_gene: -; j_gene: TRBJ1-1; CDR3aa: CASRSQGEAFF; CDR3nt: TGTGCCAGCAGAAGTCAGGGGGAAGCTTTCTTT